This T cell receptor (beta chain) was recorded in a study of T cell responses to AZD1222 COVID-19 vaccine. Whole-study findings and limits: The CD4 TCRs associated with vaccination extended across spike and predominated at 160-218 and 743-854.

The repertoire was sequenced with immunoSEQ multiplex PCR; TCRdb's copy has only in-frame clones and lacks some. The sample consists of under 200,000 clones, around 90% of them appearing once. The CDR3 runs 14 residues. Germline-derived CDR1 and CDR2 are MDHEN and SYDVKM. Trimming took 6 bases from V and 7 from J, leaving 15 bases between them. Comment on this clone: The antigen is unknown.

V usage is TRBV28 and J usage is TRBJ1-4, with D perhaps TRBD1 (6 bases). The clonotype was recovered from an adult in good health. The sequences come from peripheral blood, collected on day 0 of AZD1222 vaccination. In DNA form, the CDR3 reads TGTGCCAGCAGCGTACAAGGGGGTGGTGAAAAACTGTTTTTT. This translates into CASSVQGGGEKLFF.